The 25 T cell receptor beta chains reported below all come from one sample, sequenced in a study of regulatory T cells in long-lasting Graves disease. Time point indicated: newly diagnosed GD, antithyroid drugs for less than 3 months. PBMCs provided the RNA from which the TCR library was made. TCR beta libraries were built with iRepertoire HTBI primers and Arm-PCR of CDR3 regions. TCRdb re-called the multiplex PCR reads with MiXCR, one entry per CDR3 protein. The sample includes approximately 390,000 distinct CDR3 sequences, under 20% seen only once; the top ten take around 20%. These data also formed part of another study, on T cells in Graves' hyperthyroidism and ophthalmopathy.

The sample consisted of peripheral blood mononuclear cells (PBMCs), taken at new diagnosis, from a patient treated with antithyroid drugs. The origin of the receptors is a woman between 18 and 29 years old with Graves disease.

This clonotype was detected a few times. The rearrangement uses TRBV6-1 and TRBJ1-3, with a tentative D call TRBD1 (5 bases). V was shortened by 7 bases and J by 0 bases, with 7 bases between the two germline ends. The CDR3 spans 13 residues. Germline V gene lookup returns CDR1 MNHNS and CDR2 SASEGT. The CDR3, as DNA: TGTGCCAGCAACGGGGCCTCTGGAAACACCATATATTTT. Residues: CASNGASGNTIYF.

This chain links TRBV24-1 with TRBJ2-7; D ambiguous. Germline assignment: CDR1 KGHDR and CDR2 SFDVKD. There are 13 residues in the CDR3. V was clipped by 2 bases and J by 1 base, with 5 bases between them. CDR3 sequence (DNA): TGTGCCACCAGTGATTCGGTATCCTACGAGCAGTACTTC. It codes for CATSDSVSYEQYF.

In its sample, this clonotype was seen many times. The chain couples TRBV5-5 to TRBJ2-7, with TRBD1 identical over 10 bases. Germline trimming cut 5 bases from V and 3 bases from J; bases unmatched to any gene: 5. CDR3 size: 14 residues. The germline V gene encodes CDR1 SGHKS and CDR2 YYEKEE (reference sequence). CDR3 residues: CASSVGQGIYEQYF. Here the CDR3 DNA reads TGTGCCAGCAGTGTGGGACAGGGGATCTACGAGCAGTACTTC. Full variable domain (remainder filled in from reference TRBV5-5 and TRBJ2-7): DAGVTQSPTHLIKTRGQQVTLRCSPISGHKSVSWYQQVLGQGPQFIFQYYEKEERGRGNFPDRFSARQFPNYSSELNVNALLLGDSALYLCASSVGQGIYEQYFGPGTRLTVT.

This clonotype was observed at least ten times. This chain connects TRBV12-3 or TRBV12-4 to TRBJ2-3; 10 bases map to TRBD2. The trim removed 5 bases at V and 2 bases at J, leaving 7 bases unmatched. The CDR3 contains 16 residues. The CDR3 protein is CASSRIAGGNTDTQYF. CDR3 nucleotides: TGTGCCAGCAGTAGGATAGCGGGGGGTAACACAGATACGCAGTATTTT.

This chain connects TRBV19 to TRBJ2-6; D is uncertain. V was cut by 7 bases and J by 1 base, with 14 bases left in between. This CDR3 region has 16 residues. CDR1 is LNHDA, CDR2 SQIVND, per germline (reference sequence). The CDR3 DNA sequence: TGTGCCAGTACCTCAGGAGAACCATCTGGGGCCAACGTCCTGACTTTC. Its translation is CASTSGEPSGANVLTF.

Many counts were recorded for this clonotype. The V call is TRBV20-1, the J call TRBJ2-1, with unresolved D. This CDR3 contains 14 residues. Germline values: CDR1 DFQATT, CDR2 SNEGSKA (reference sequence). Between the trimmed V and J ends, which lost 0 bases and 7 bases, there was a span of 13 bases. The chain's CDR3 is CSARDLLVKNEQFF. Here the CDR3 DNA reads TGCAGTGCTAGAGATCTCCTAGTTAAGAATGAGCAGTTCTTC.

This clonotype was detected ten times or more. The V call is TRBV27, the J call TRBJ2-7; no firm D call. This CDR3 contains 13 residues. CDR1 and CDR2 (germline): MNHEY, SMNVEV (reference sequence). V was shortened by 3 bases and J by 4 bases, with 10 bases between the two germline ends. The DNA for the CDR3 is TGTGCCAGCAGTTTGGGATCCCTTTACGAGCAGTACTTC. Its protein is CASSLGSLYEQYF.

This clonotype was found many times. The chain recombines TRBV14 with TRBJ1-2; D unresolved. V shed 2 bases and J shed 8 bases, with 21 bases lying between them. This CDR3 is built from 16 residues. From germline, CDR1 is SGHDN and CDR2 FVKESK. The DNA for the CDR3 is TGTGCCAGCAGCCAAAGAGCCTGGACGGCGAAAGAGGGCTACACCTTC. It codes for CASSQRAWTAKEGYTF.

The rearrangement joins TRBV4-1 to TRBJ2-5, with D perhaps TRBD1 (5 bases). CDR3 length equals 13 residues. Deletions cut 0 bases from V and 3 bases from J, with 5 bases between. Germline CDR1 is MGHRA and CDR2 is YSYEKL. The CDR3 protein is CASSQDREETQYF. The CDR3 DNA reads TGCGCCAGCAGCCAAGACAGGGAAGAGACCCAGTACTTC.

In this sample, this clonotype turned up many times. The chain has TRBV12-3 or TRBV12-4 and TRBJ1-1; maybe TRBD1 (5 bases). V was clipped by 10 bases and J by 1 base, with 16 bases between them. This CDR3 has 14 amino acids. CDR3 protein: CATSSMGRNTEAFF. In nucleotides, the CDR3 is TGTGCCACCAGCTCGATGGGGCGGAACACTGAAGCTTTCTTT.

This clonotype was detected only a few times. The genes are TRBV30 and TRBJ2-1; TRBD2 matches 11 bases. CDR3 length: 17 amino acids. Germline CDR1 reads GTSNPN; CDR2 reads SVGIG (reference sequence). V was clipped by 0 bases and J by 9 bases; unmatched bases: 13. The CDR3 protein is CAWSVRGVTSGVTEQFF. The CDR3 region has the DNA TGTGCCTGGAGTGTACGGGGAGTGACTAGCGGGGTGACTGAGCAGTTCTTC.

At least ten counts were recorded for this clonotype. An end of the junction differs from the germline gene, which may be a read error. This chain links TRBV12-3 or TRBV12-4 with TRBJ2-7; weak D call: TRBD1 (5 bases). The CDR3 extends over 13 amino acids. The CDR3 DNA reads TGTGCCAGCAGAGAGGACAATTCCTTCGAGCAGTACTTC. It codes for CASREDNSFEQYF.

This clonotype appeared a few times. In this CDR3 the conserved last residue, phenylalanine or tryptophan, is missing, so a read error is likely. The chain is built from TRBV6-1 and TRBJ1-2; TRBD1 agrees at 8 bases. The CDR3 is 13 residues long. The junction had 6 bases not matched to a gene; V was cut back by 4 bases and J by 8 bases. In germline, CDR1 is MNHNS, CDR2 SASEGT. The CDR3 loop reads CASSARTGYGYTL. The CDR3 DNA reads as TGTGCCAGCAGTGCGCGGACAGGGTACGGCTACACCCTC.

This clonotype was counted at least ten times. The chain recombines TRBV20-1 with TRBJ1-1, with a weak D call TRBD1 (6 bases). V gave up 5 bases and J gave up 0 bases, with 22 bases separating them. From germline, CDR1 is DFQATT and CDR2 SNEGSKA (reference sequence). The length of the CDR3 is 17 residues. CDR3 residues: CSAPLITGWKVNTEAFF. The CDR3 coding sequence is TGCAGTGCTCCCTTGATCACAGGGTGGAAGGTGAACACTGAAGCTTTCTTT.

Note on this clonotype: One end of the junction does not line up with germline, which may come from a read error. CDR3 sequence (DNA): TGTGCCAGCAGCTTAAGTCGGGACAGGACCTACGAGCGGTACTTC. Its protein product is CASSLSRDRTYERYF. The chain has TRBV5-5 and TRBJ2-7; 8 positions match TRBD1. This CDR3 spans 15 amino acids. Germline V CDR1 and CDR2: SGHKS, YYEKEE (reference sequence).

This clonotype came up many times. This rearrangement joins TRBV19 to TRBJ2-7; D gene ambiguous. This CDR3 comprises 14 residues. Germline CDR1 LNHDA, CDR2 SQIVND (reference sequence). The V and J ends lost 5 bases and 2 bases respectively, with 13 bases between them. The CDR3 is CASSGPLGPYEQYF. In nucleotides, the CDR3 is TGTGCCAGTAGTGGCCCCCTAGGGCCCTACGAGCAGTACTTC.

This clonotype was observed at least ten times. CDR3 coding DNA: TGCGCCAGCAGCTTGGGGGACAACTACGAGCAGTACTTC. Encoded protein: CASSLGDNYEQYF. The chain joins TRBV5-1 to TRBJ2-7; D might be TRBD1 (6 bases). The CDR3 contains 13 residues. The V end was cut by 0 bases, the J end by 3 bases, with 7 bases between. CDR1 and CDR2 from the germline V gene are SGHRS and YFSETQ.

This clonotype was seen ten or more times. The chain uses TRBV12-3 or TRBV12-4 and TRBJ2-3, with TRBD2 matching 7 bases. The CDR3 spans 15 residues. With 7 bases clipped from V and 2 bases from J, the junction kept 9 bases outside the gene matches. The CDR3 DNA follows: TGTGCCAGCACCAGGGAGCGGGGTGTCACAGATACGCAGTATTTT. It translates to CASTRERGVTDTQYF.

This clonotype was observed many times. J is TRBJ2-5 and V is TRBV7-9, with D tentatively TRBD1 (6 bases). Trimming cost V 4 bases and J 5 bases, with 11 bases left between them. Germline V gene data show CDR1 as SEHNR and CDR2 as FQNEAQ (reference sequence). This CDR3 comprises 13 residues. CDR3 sequence (DNA): TGTGCCAGCAGCTACCTGGGGGCGGAGACCCAGTACTTC. Amino acids: CASSYLGAETQYF.

Many counts were recorded for this clonotype. One junction end disagrees with the germline gene, perhaps due to a read error. The chain links TRBV5-5 to TRBJ1-1; D uncertain. CDR1 SGHKS and CDR2 YYEKEE come from the germline V gene (reference sequence). This CDR3 has 14 amino acids. CDR3 sequence: CASSLLQDGTEAFF. The CDR3, as DNA: TGCGCCAGCAGCTTGCTGCAAGATGGGACTGAAGCTTTCTTT.

This clonotype has at least ten counts. The gene calls are TRBV6-5 and TRBJ2-3; either TRBD1 or TRBD2 may fit D (6 bases each). The CDR3 loop spans 12 amino acids. Trimming removed 2 bases at V and 11 bases at J, with 11 bases between. Per germline, CDR1 MNHEY and CDR2 SVGAGI. CDR3 in DNA: TGTGCCAGCAGTTACGGGGGGACAAAGCAGTATTTT. Translation gives CASSYGGTKQYF.

The chain joins TRBV6-1 to TRBJ2-5; TRBD2 aligns across 7 bases. There are 15 residues in the CDR3. Unmatched junction bases numbered 6, after V lost 1 base and J lost 4 bases. Germline values: CDR1 MNHNS, CDR2 SASEGT. The DNA for the CDR3 is TGTGCCAGCAGTGAAGGGGGGGGGGGTGGAGAGACCCAGTACTTC. It is translated as CASSEGGGGGETQYF.

This clonotype was seen a few times. The rearrangement uses TRBV20-1 and TRBJ2-7, with D uncertain. V lost 5 bases to trimming and J lost 3 bases, with 11 bases between them. The CDR3 runs to 12 residues. CDR1 is DFQATT, CDR2 SNEGSKA, per germline (reference sequence). The CDR3 nucleotides read TGCAGTGCTGGACCCGGAAACTACGAGCAGTACTTC. Protein: CSAGPGNYEQYF.

The CDR3 sequence: CSVEYEVTGGSGANVLTF. The CDR3 DNA reads as TGCAGCGTTGAATATGAGGTCACAGGGGGCTCTGGGGCCAACGTCCTGACTTTC. The chain joins TRBV29-1 to TRBJ2-6; 8 positions agree with TRBD1. The CDR3 runs 18 residues. In germline, CDR1 is SQVTM, CDR2 ANQGSEA. V was clipped by 2 bases and J by 0 bases; unmatched bases: 9.

The gene calls are TRBV7-2 and TRBJ2-7; TRBD1 matches at 9 bases. This CDR3 spans 14 amino acids. CDR1 is SGHTA, CDR2 FQGNSA, per germline. Trimming cost V 5 bases and J 3 bases; bases outside gene matches: 5. CDR3 residues: CASSPVTGGYEQYF. The CDR3 bases are TGTGCCAGCAGCCCGGTGACAGGGGGCTACGAGCAGTACTTC.